The clone carrying this T cell receptor (beta chain) was detected only a few times. Its antigen is not identified. The CDR3 runs 15 residues. The V and J ends lost 1 base and 8 bases, in that order; junction bases with no gene match: 8. Germline V gene data show CDR1 as SGHDT and CDR2 as YYEEEE. Using immunoSEQ multiplex PCR, the repertoire was profiled, and TCRdb retains in-frame clones only, with some absent. The repertoire holds more than 25,000 clones, with 70% as singletons. In every patient, relapse followed autologous stem cell transplantation, while exposure to brentuximab vedotin differed. This record belongs to a study of PD-1 blockade in classical Hodgkin lymphoma. Findings of the study overall: Diversity similar to that of newly diagnosed patients was seen at baseline in complete responders.

The sample consisted of peripheral blood mononuclear cells (PBMCs), taken before the second cycle of nivolumab. This clonotype was sampled from a human donor with classical Hodgkin lymphoma. The chain is built from TRBV5-6 and TRBJ1-4, with 7 bases matching TRBD1. CDR3 in DNA: TGTGCCAGCAGCTTGATGAGACAGGGTGGCGAAAAACTGTTTTTT. Protein: CASSLMRQGGEKLFF.